This TCR beta chain was identified in a study of type 1 regulatory T cells. Turning to the study itself: T-allo10 is an in vitro-generated, Tr1-enriched CD4 T cell product specific for alloantigen. General observations from the study: Compared with non-type 1 regulatory T cells, type 1 regulatory T cells showed a more restricted TCR repertoire.

A note on this clonotype: Its target is unknown.

TCRdb processed the reads anew with MiXCR; each CDR3 protein has one entry. The sample carries 60,000 to 70,000 distinct CDR3 sequences, about 50% recorded once. Trimming cost V 2 bases and J 7 bases, with 21 bases left between them. The germline V gene encodes CDR1 SQVTM and CDR2 ANQGSEA. This CDR3 comprises 16 residues. This rearrangement joins TRBV29-1 to TRBJ2-1; D is possibly TRBD2 (6 bases). This clonotype was obtained from a human donor in good health. The sequencing input was cultured non-Tr1 T cells, either the whole culture or a sorted T cell fraction (not recorded which). CDR3: CSVEPQRGVGGNEQFF. The DNA for the CDR3 is TGCAGCGTTGAACCTCAACGGGGAGTCGGAGGGAATGAGCAGTTCTTC.